This TCR beta chain was recovered during a study of preoperative IRX-2 immunotherapy in early breast cancer. Documented treatment: preoperative locoregional IRX-2 cytokine immunotherapy. The ends lost 5 bases at V and 3 bases at J; junction bases unmatched: 6. This CDR3 comprises 13 residues. The germline V gene encodes CDR1 SQVTM and CDR2 ANQGSEA. Clones were sequenced by immunoSEQ multiplex PCR, and TCRdb holds only the in-frame ones, with some missing. The table lists 10,000 to 15,000 clones, roughly 93% of them singletons. This chain joins TRBV29-1 and TRBJ1-1; 7 bases map to TRBD1. This receptor was taken from a human donor with breast cancer. The sample was collected from a patient treated with IRX-2 immunotherapy. CDR3 DNA sequence: TGCAGCGTTAAACAAGGGGGCTACACTGAAGCTTTCTTT. Translation: CSVKQGGYTEAFF.